This is a list of T cell receptor beta chains from one sample in a study of T cell responses to AZD1222 COVID-19 vaccine. The method was immunoSEQ multiplex PCR; TCRdb's version includes in-frame clones alone and lacks a portion of them. The table records fewer than 120,000 clones, about 90% of them present only once. This material consisted of peripheral blood, taken on day 0 of AZD1222 vaccination. These receptors all come from an adult in good health. The CDR3 runs from the conserved cysteine through the conserved F or W. Fields, in order: CDR3 protein, CDR3 DNA, clone size, V gene, D gene, J gene. D genes are given only for firm matches. A row's size may be missing; if present it is once, few, many or a size class.

CDR3: CASRDRGLYNEQFF; DNA: TGTGCCAGCAGGGACAGGGGCTTATACAATGAGCAGTTCTTC; size: NA; V: TRBV27; D: TRBD1; J: TRBJ2-1
CDR3: CASSFRAEQPQHF; DNA: TGTGCCAGCAGTTTTCGGGCGGAACAGCCCCAGCATTTT; size: NA; V: TRBV12-3/TRBV12-4; D: NA; J: TRBJ1-5
CDR3: CSARFGETQYF; DNA: TGCAGTGCTAGATTTGGAGAGACCCAGTACTTC; size: NA; V: TRBV20-1; D: NA; J: TRBJ2-5
CDR3: CASSTTGDGRPEQFF; DNA: TGTGCCAGTAGTACTACAGGGGACGGCAGGCCGGAGCAGTTCTTC; size: NA; V: TRBV19; D: TRBD1; J: TRBJ2-1
CDR3: CATSDHGQPYQETQYF; DNA: TGTGCCACCAGTGACCACGGACAGCCCTACCAAGAGACCCAGTACTTC; size: NA; V: TRBV24-1; D: NA; J: TRBJ2-5
CDR3: CASSSFLGQQHFSGNTIYF; DNA: TGTGCCAGCAGCTCTTTTTTAGGACAGCAGCATTTCTCTGGAAACACCATATATTTT; size: NA; V: TRBV7-9; D: NA; J: TRBJ1-3
CDR3: CASSQRTVNTEAFF; DNA: TGTGCCAGCAGCCAGAGGACGGTGAACACTGAAGCTTTCTTT; size: NA; V: TRBV4-2; D: NA; J: TRBJ1-1
CDR3: CASSVAEIQETQYF; DNA: TGTGCCAGCAGCGTAGCGGAGATCCAAGAGACCCAGTACTTC; size: NA; V: TRBV9; D: NA; J: TRBJ2-5
CDR3: CASSYSEAYNSPLHF; DNA: TGTGCCAGCAGTTACTCCGAGGCGTATAATTCACCCCTCCACTTT; size: NA; V: TRBV6-5; D: NA; J: TRBJ1-6
CDR3: CASSIGTGLMNTEAFF; DNA: TGTGCCAGTAGTATAGGTACGGGACTCATGAACACTGAAGCTTTCTTT; size: NA; V: TRBV19; D: NA; J: TRBJ1-1
CDR3: CASSTQNTEAFF; DNA: TGTGCCAGCAGCACTCAGAACACTGAAGCTTTCTTT; size: NA; V: TRBV5-4; D: NA; J: TRBJ1-1
CDR3: CATSDGNTGELFF; DNA: TGTGCCACCAGTGACGGGAACACCGGGGAGCTGTTTTTT; size: NA; V: TRBV24-1; D: NA; J: TRBJ2-2
CDR3: CSVAELSGTGTGELFF; DNA: TGCAGCGTTGCCGAACTCTCGGGCACGGGCACCGGGGAGCTGTTTTTT; size: few; V: TRBV29-1; D: NA; J: TRBJ2-2
CDR3: CASSLKGWGNYGYTF; DNA: TGTGCCAGCAGTTTAAAGGGGTGGGGGAACTATGGCTACACCTTC; size: NA; V: TRBV27; D: NA; J: TRBJ1-2
CDR3: CFSRDRVRNTEAFF; DNA: TGTTTTTCCCGGGACAGGGTTCGGAACACTGAAGCTTTCTTT; size: NA; V: TRBV6-5; D: TRBD1; J: TRBJ1-1
CDR3: CASSQDATGGRNEQFF; DNA: TGTGCCAGCAGCCAAGATGCGACAGGGGGCCGCAATGAGCAGTTCTTC; size: NA; V: TRBV3-1/TRBV3-2; D: TRBD1; J: TRBJ2-1
CDR3: CASSPWRGTDTQYF; DNA: TGTGCCAGCTCACCTTGGCGGGGGACAGATACGCAGTATTTT; size: NA; V: TRBV18; D: TRBD2; J: TRBJ2-3